This T cell receptor (beta chain) was retrieved from a study of Ad26.COV2.S vaccination and SARS-CoV-2 variants. Study-level information: Donor got 5x10^10 or 1x10^11 viral particles of Ad26.COV2.S.

Only in-frame clones appear in the TCRdb table, and some are missing; sequencing was by immunoSEQ multiplex PCR. The table has some 350,000 clones, roughly 90% seen once. In regard to this clone: The antigen remains unidentified.

Findings and caveats of the study: Breadth and depth estimates from TCRs may understate total T cell responses. Recipients of either vaccine or placebo displayed similar breadth of non-spike TCRs.

As for treatment: roughly 18 received Ad26.COV2.S at low or high dose, single or two shots; about 5 received placebo; per-sample allocation not given. Samples came from day 63 after the first vaccine or placebo injection. Expression of Wuhan-strain SARS-CoV-2 spike came from the Ad26 vector that formed the vaccine. Material: peripheral blood, obtained in a trial of Ad26.COV2.S vaccine versus placebo. The clonotype was recovered from a person aged 18 to 65 who received the Ad26.COV2.S COVID-19 vaccine or a placebo.

The DNA of the CDR3 is TGCGCCAGCAGCCTCGGGCCGGCAACTAGCGGGAGGGCGGAGACCCAGTACTTC. Its protein product is CASSLGPATSGRAETQYF. J is TRBJ2-5 and V is TRBV4-3, with 13 bases fitting TRBD2. Per germline, CDR1 LGHNA and CDR2 YSLEER. The CDR3 is made up of 18 amino acids. V dropped 4 bases and J dropped 5; count of bases not matched to a gene: 13.